The 15 T cell receptor beta chains in this list originate from one sample, sequenced in a study of long-term antiretroviral therapy in people with HIV. At survey level, the immunoSEQ assay was run in its v3.0 version. Clones were sequenced by immunoSEQ multiplex PCR, and TCRdb holds only the in-frame ones, with some missing. The data contain about 17,000 clones, over 70% of them singletons. The starting material was unsorted PBMCs, obtained 0.3 years before starting antiretroviral therapy. Receptors were obtained from a middle-aged man with HIV.

The V call is TRBV7-2, the J call TRBJ2-1; 8 bases map to TRBD1. The CDR3 consists of 15 residues. CDR1 is SGHTA, CDR2 FQGNSA, per germline. J was trimmed by 7 bases and V by 4 bases; bases with no gene match: 9. CDR3 nucleotide sequence: TGTGCCAGCAGCTCCCCAGGGGGCAACCTTAATGAGCAGTTCTTC. This gives the protein CASSSPGGNLNEQFF.

The V and J genes are TRBV7-8 and TRBJ2-1; TRBD1 agrees at 11 bases. From germline, CDR1 is SGHVS and CDR2 FQNEAQ. The V segment lost 3 bases and the J segment 4 bases; nucleotides outside the gene matches: 8. This CDR3 contains 17 residues. The CDR3 reads CASSLVPGTGGYNEQFF. CDR3 coding DNA: TGTGCCAGCAGCTTGGTCCCCGGGACAGGGGGATACAATGAGCAGTTCTTC.

This rearrangement joins TRBV30 to TRBJ1-2, with a tentative D call TRBD1 (5 bases). The germline CDR1 and CDR2 sequences are GTSNPN and SVGIG (reference sequence). The CDR3 is 14 residues long. V was pared by 4 bases and J by 4 bases, with 16 bases between. The CDR3 DNA sequence: TGTGCCTGGAATGAGGGGTTCCGGTTCTATGGCTACACCTTC. Its protein product is CAWNEGFRFYGYTF.

V is TRBV18 and J is TRBJ1-3; D not certain. Germline V gives CDR1 KGHSH, CDR2 LQKENI. V lost 0 bases and J 4 bases, leaving 4 bases between the germline ends. This CDR3 spans 13 amino acids. CDR3 amino acids: CASSPPNGNTIYF. CDR3 bases: TGTGCCAGCTCACCACCGAACGGAAACACCATATATTTT.

This chain connects TRBV19 to TRBJ1-5; D is possibly TRBD1 (5 bases). This CDR3 has 14 amino acids. The germline V gene has CDR1 LNHDA and CDR2 SQIVND (reference sequence). Trimming removed 5 bases from V and 11 bases from J, with 19 bases in between. CDR3 protein: CASSHDSLWESQHF. DNA of the CDR3: TGTGCCAGTAGTCATGACAGTTTATGGGAGTCCCAGCATTTT. Complete variable domain (other parts from reference TRBV19 and TRBJ1-5): DGGITQSPKYLFRKEGQNVTLSCEQNLNHDAMYWYRQDPGQGLRLIYYSQIVNDFQKGDIAEGYSVSREKKESFPLTVTSAQKNPTAFYLCASSHDSLWESQHFGDGTRLSIL.

The chain combines TRBV28 with TRBJ2-5; D may be TRBD1 (5 bases). The CDR3 length is 14 residues. Germline assignment: CDR1 MDHEN and CDR2 SYDVKM. V was shortened by 3 bases and J by 9 bases, with 17 bases between the two germline ends. The CDR3 DNA reads TGTGCCAGCAGTTTGCCCCGAACCCTGGGGCCCCAGTACTTC. Protein sequence: CASSLPRTLGPQYF.

The rearrangement links TRBV19 to TRBJ1-3; no firm D call. The germline V gene encodes CDR1 LNHDA and CDR2 SQIVND (reference sequence). This CDR3 is built from 16 residues. V gave up 5 bases and J gave up 0 bases, with 14 bases separating them. The DNA of the CDR3 is TGTGCCAGTAGTCTAAACGGACCGAGCTCTGGAAACACCATATATTTT. Translating gives CASSLNGPSSGNTIYF.

The V and J genes are TRBV19 and TRBJ2-7; a weak D match, TRBD2 (6 bases). The ends were cut back, 4 bases at V and 0 bases at J, with 25 bases in the middle. The CDR3 extends over 19 amino acids. Germline V gene data show CDR1 as LNHDA and CDR2 as SQIVND (reference sequence). CDR3 nucleotides: TGTGCCAGTAGTACCCCCCCCGACAGTACCGCGGGGCGCTCCTACGAGCAGTACTTC. Protein: CASSTPPDSTAGRSYEQYF. Complete variable domain (other parts from reference TRBV19 and TRBJ2-7): DGGITQSPKYLFRKEGQNVTLSCEQNLNHDAMYWYRQDPGQGLRLIYYSQIVNDFQKGDIAEGYSVSREKKESFPLTVTSAQKNPTAFYLCASSTPPDSTAGRSYEQYFGPGTRLTVT.

The CDR3 DNA is TGTGCCAGCAACCGGTGGGGTAGCAATCAGCCCCAGCATTTT. Protein: CASNRWGSNQPQHF. This chain joins TRBV13 and TRBJ1-5; D gene ambiguous. Germline V gene data show CDR1 as PRHDT and CDR2 as FYEKMQ (reference sequence). Trimming removed 7 bases from V and 0 bases from J, with 10 bases in between. The CDR3 runs 14 residues. The whole variable domain, filled in from reference TRBV13 and TRBJ1-5, reads AAGVIQSPRHLIKEKRETATLKCYPIPRHDTVYWYQQGPGQDPQFLISFYEKMQSDKGSIPDRFSAQQFSDYHSELNMSSLELGDSALYFCASNRWGSNQPQHFGDGTRLSIL.

This clone was observed once. The V call is TRBV21-1, the J call TRBJ2-7; TRBD1 is the table's D call and was not checked against the DNA. TRBV21-1 is a known pseudogene. The CDR3 length is 15 residues. The DNA of the CDR3 is TGTGCCAGCAGCTCTACTAACAGGGAGCCCTACGAGCAGTACTTC. Translation: CASSSTNREPYEQYF.

V usage is TRBV4-3 and J usage is TRBJ2-1, with D uncertain. V lost 0 bases and J 0 bases, leaving 12 bases between the germline ends. The germline V gene has CDR1 LGHNA and CDR2 YSLEER. This CDR3 is built from 17 residues. The CDR3 DNA follows: TGCGCCAGCAGCCAAGATATGGGCAGGAGCTCCTACAATGAGCAGTTCTTC. This translates into CASSQDMGRSSYNEQFF.

V gene TRBV7-2 combines with J gene TRBJ2-1; D is unresolved. V lost 5 bases and J 5 bases, leaving 10 bases between the germline ends. The CDR3 runs 13 residues. Germline V gives CDR1 SGHTA, CDR2 FQGNSA. CDR3 nucleotide sequence: TGTGCCAGCAGCCCCAGCCGGAACAATGAGCAGTTCTTC. Its protein product is CASSPSRNNEQFF.

J is TRBJ2-5 and V is TRBV20-1; no firm D call. The CDR3 totals 10 residues. Germline CDR1 is DFQATT and CDR2 is SNEGSKA (reference sequence). Trimming took 3 bases from V and 5 from J, leaving 4 bases between them. The chain's CDR3 is CSARIETQYF. The DNA of the CDR3 is TGCAGTGCTAGGATTGAGACCCAGTACTTC.

The CDR3 sequence: CASSLVDRGDTGELFF. The CDR3 DNA follows: TGTGCCAGCAGCTTAGTGGACAGAGGGGACACCGGGGAGCTGTTTTTT. V gene TRBV7-9 combines with J gene TRBJ2-2; TRBD1 is a possible D gene (6 bases). Trimming removed 1 base at V and 3 bases at J, with 12 bases between. CDR1 and CDR2 from the germline V gene are SEHNR and FQNEAQ (reference sequence). The CDR3 runs 16 residues.

This clone is labeled medium-sized (0.01 to 0.1%). The genes are TRBV27 and TRBJ1-2, with TRBD1 matching 10 bases. Trimming cost V 5 bases and J 5 bases; bases outside gene matches: 2. Germline V gene lookup returns CDR1 MNHEY and CDR2 SMNVEV (reference sequence). The CDR3 runs to 13 residues. The CDR3 coding sequence is TGTGCCAGCAGTCGGGGACAGGGGTATGGCTACACCTTC. This codes for CASSRGQGYGYTF.